The clone carrying this T cell receptor (beta chain) was seen ten or more times. This specimen comes from a study of Graves' ophthalmopathy and Graves' hyperthyroidism. The germline V gene has CDR1 KGHDR and CDR2 SFDVKD. J lost 7 bases, V lost 7 bases, and 6 bases had no gene match. The CDR3 is made up of 13 amino acids. Amplification of TCR beta CDR3 regions used RNA transcripts. HTBI-primed first-round RT-PCR preceded second-round multiplex PCR. TCRdb re-derived calls from the multiplex PCR reads in MiXCR, one entry per CDR3 protein. Here the sample spans hundreds of thousands of distinct CDR3 sequences, about an eighth being singletons.

The TCR originated in a woman aged 25 to 45 with Graves' ophthalmopathy. Sequenced: blood. The rearrangement uses TRBV24-1 and TRBJ1-2, with 9 bases identical to TRBD1. The CDR3 loop reads CATSRDRDFGYTF. CDR3 bases: TGTGCCACCAGCCGGGACAGGGATTTTGGCTACACCTTC.